This TCR beta chain stems from a study of CD8 T cells in Susac syndrome. Reverse transcription of about 0.45 to 1 ug RNA was performed with random hexamers. An immunoSEQ multiplex PCR generated amplified TCR beta CDR3 products spanning 54 Vbeta and 13 Jbeta. One entry per CDR3 protein, called by TCRdb with MiXCR from the immunoSEQ multiplex PCR reads. The sample records 180,000 or so distinct CDR3 sequences, about 95% being singletons. Germline assignment: CDR1 MNHEY and CDR2 SMNVEV (reference sequence). The CDR3 consists of 14 residues. V lost 2 bases and J lost 1, with 9 bases in between. Sequenced sample: CD4+ T cells from PBMCs. This TCR was recovered from a human donor in good health. The chain is built from TRBV27 and TRBJ2-7; possibly TRBD1 for D (6 bases). This CDR3 is CASSLGTLSYEQYF. CDR3 nucleotides: TGTGCCAGCAGTTTAGGGACATTGTCCTACGAGCAGTACTTC.